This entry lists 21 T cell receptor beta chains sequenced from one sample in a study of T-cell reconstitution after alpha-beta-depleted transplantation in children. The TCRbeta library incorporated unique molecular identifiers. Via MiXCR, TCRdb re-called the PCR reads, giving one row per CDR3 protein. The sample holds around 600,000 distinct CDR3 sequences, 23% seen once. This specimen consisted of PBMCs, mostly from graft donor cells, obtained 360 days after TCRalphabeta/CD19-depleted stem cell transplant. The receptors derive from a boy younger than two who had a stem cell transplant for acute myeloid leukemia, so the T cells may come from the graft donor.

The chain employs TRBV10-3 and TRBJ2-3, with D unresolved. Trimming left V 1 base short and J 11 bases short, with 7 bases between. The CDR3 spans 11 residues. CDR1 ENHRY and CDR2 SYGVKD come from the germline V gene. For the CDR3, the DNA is TGTGCCATCAGTGAGTTTTTGGTGCAGTATTTT. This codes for CAISEFLVQYF.

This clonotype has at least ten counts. This chain's CDR3 is CSARPLRQSEGYTF. The CDR3 DNA is TGCAGTGCTAGACCCTTGCGACAGTCTGAGGGCTACACCTTC. This chain connects TRBV20-1 to TRBJ1-2; the D gene is possibly TRBD1 (5 bases). CDR1 is DFQATT, CDR2 SNEGSKA, per germline (reference sequence). Trimming cost V 2 bases and J 8 bases, with 18 bases left between them. The CDR3 loop spans 14 amino acids.

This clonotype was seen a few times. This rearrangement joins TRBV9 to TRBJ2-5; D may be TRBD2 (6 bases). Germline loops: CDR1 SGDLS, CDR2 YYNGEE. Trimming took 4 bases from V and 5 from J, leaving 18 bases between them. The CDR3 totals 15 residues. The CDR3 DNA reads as TGTGCCAGCAGCTCCGAAGGAGGGAAGGCGGAGACCCAGTACTTC. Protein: CASSSEGGKAETQYF.

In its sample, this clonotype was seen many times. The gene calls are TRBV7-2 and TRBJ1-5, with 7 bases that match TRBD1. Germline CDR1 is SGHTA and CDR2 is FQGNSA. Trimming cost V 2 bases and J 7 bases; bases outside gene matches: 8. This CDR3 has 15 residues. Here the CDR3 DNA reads TGTGCCAGCAGCTTACGGACAGGCCGGTGGCAGCCCCAGCATTTT. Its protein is CASSLRTGRWQPQHF.

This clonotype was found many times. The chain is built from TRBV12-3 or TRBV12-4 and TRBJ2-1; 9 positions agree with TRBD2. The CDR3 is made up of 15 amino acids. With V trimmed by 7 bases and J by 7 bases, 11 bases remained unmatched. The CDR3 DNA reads TGTGCCAGCATCCCCCAGGCGGGGGGGCAAAATGAGCAGTTCTTC. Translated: CASIPQAGGQNEQFF.

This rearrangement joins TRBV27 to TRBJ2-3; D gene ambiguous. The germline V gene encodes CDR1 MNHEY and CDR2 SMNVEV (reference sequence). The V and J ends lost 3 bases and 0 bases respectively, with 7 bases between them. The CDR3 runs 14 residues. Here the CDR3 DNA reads TGTGCCAGCAGTTTCCTCCCTAGCACAGATACGCAGTATTTT. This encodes CASSFLPSTDTQYF.

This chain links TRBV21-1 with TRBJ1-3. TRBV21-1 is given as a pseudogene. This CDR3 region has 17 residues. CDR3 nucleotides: TGTGCCAGCAGCAAGAATGCCTTCTGGGAGGCTGGAAACACCATATATTTT. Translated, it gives CASSKNAFWEAGNTIYF.

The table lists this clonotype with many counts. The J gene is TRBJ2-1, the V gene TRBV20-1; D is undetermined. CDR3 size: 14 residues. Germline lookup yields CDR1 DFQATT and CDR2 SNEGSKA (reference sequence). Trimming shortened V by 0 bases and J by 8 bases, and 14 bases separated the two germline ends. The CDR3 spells CSARDRAGWDEQFF. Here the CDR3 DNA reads TGCAGTGCTAGAGATCGCGCCGGGTGGGATGAGCAGTTCTTC.

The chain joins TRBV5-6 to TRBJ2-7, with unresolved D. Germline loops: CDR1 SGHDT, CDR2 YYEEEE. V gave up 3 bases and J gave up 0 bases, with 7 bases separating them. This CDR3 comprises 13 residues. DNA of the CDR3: TGTGCCAGCAGCTCGGTTTTCTCCTACGAGCAGTACTTC. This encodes CASSSVFSYEQYF.

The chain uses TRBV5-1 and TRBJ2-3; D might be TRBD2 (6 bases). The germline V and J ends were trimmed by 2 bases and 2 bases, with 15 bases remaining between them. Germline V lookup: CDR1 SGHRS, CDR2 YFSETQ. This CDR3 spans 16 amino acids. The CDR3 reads CASSFSRGLPTDTQYF. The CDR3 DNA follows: TGCGCCAGCAGCTTCAGTCGGGGGTTACCCACAGATACGCAGTATTTT.

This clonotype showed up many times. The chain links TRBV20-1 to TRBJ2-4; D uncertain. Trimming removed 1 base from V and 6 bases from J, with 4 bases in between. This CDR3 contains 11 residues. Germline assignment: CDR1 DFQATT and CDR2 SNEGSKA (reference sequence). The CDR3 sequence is CSARGGNIQYF. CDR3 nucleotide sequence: TGCAGTGCTAGAGGAGGAAACATTCAGTACTTC.

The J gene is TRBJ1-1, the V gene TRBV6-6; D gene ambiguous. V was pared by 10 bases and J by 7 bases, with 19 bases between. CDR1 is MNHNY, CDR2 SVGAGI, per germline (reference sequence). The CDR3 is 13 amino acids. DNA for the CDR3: TGTGCCACCCTAGCCGGTAGACTCGGTGAAGCTTTCTTT. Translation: CATLAGRLGEAFF.

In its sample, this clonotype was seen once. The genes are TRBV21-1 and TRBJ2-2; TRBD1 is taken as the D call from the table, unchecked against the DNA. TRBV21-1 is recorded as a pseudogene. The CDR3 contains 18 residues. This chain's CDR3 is CASSNTPLTGGEIGELFF. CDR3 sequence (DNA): TGTGCCAGCAGCAATACCCCGCTAACAGGGGGCGAGATCGGGGAGCTGTTTTTT.

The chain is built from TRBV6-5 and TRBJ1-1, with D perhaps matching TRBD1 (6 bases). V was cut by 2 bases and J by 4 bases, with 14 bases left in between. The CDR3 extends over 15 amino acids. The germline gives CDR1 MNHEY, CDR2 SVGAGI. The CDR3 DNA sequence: TGTGCCAGCAGTTACGGGGCCCGAGGGGGCACTGAAGCTTTCTTT. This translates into CASSYGARGGTEAFF.

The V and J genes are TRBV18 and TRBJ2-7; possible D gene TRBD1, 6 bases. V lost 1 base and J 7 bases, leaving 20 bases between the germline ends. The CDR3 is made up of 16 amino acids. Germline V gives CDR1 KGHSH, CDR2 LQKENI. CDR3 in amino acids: CASSPQPGTHRGEQYV. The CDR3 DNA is TGTGCCAGCTCACCACAACCCGGGACCCATAGGGGGGAGCAGTACGTC.

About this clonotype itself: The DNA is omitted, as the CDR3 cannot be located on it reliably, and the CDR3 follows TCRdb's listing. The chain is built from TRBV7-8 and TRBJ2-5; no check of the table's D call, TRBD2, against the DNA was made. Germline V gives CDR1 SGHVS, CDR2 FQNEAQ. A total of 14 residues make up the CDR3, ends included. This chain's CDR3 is CASTPPGPVLREYF.

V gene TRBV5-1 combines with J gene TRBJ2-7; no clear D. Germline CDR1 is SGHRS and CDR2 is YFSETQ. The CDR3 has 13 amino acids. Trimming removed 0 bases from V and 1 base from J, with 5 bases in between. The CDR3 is CASSLVESYEQYV. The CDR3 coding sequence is TGCGCCAGCAGCTTGGTAGAATCCTACGAGCAGTACGTC.

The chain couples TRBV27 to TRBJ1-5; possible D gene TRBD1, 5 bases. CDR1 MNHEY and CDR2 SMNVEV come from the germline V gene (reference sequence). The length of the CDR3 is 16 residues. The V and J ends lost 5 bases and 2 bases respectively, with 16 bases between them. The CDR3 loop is CASSHGAGVGNQPQHF. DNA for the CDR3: TGTGCCAGCAGTCACGGGGCCGGAGTGGGCAATCAGCCCCAGCATTTT.

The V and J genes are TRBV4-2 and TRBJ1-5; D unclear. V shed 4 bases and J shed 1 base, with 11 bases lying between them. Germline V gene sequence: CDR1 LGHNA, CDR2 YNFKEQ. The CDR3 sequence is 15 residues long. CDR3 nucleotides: TGTGCCAGCAGCCCCGAACAGATAAGCAATCAGCCCCAGCATTTT. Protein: CASSPEQISNQPQHF.

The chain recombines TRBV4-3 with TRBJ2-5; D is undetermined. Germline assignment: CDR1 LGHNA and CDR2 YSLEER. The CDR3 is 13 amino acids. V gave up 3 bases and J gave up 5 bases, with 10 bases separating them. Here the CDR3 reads CASSHVSGETQYF. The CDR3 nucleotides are TGCGCCAGCAGCCACGTCAGTGGGGAGACCCAGTACTTC.

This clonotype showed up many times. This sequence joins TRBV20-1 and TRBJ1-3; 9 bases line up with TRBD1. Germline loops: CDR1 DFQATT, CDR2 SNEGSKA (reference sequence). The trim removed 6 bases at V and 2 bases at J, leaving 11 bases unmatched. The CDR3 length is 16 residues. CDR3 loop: CSANPGTGPPGNTIYF. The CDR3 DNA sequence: TGCAGTGCCAATCCCGGGACAGGGCCCCCTGGAAACACCATATATTTT.